This T cell receptor (beta chain) was documented in a study of cytomegalovirus exposure and HLA in healthy donors. Findings and caveats of the study: CMV antigen specificity of three CMV-associated chains was confirmed in vitro. Reportedly, HLA-A and HLA-B alleles of most subjects were accurately predicted from TCR beta.

This clone was seen only a few times. The target antigen is unknown. Primers included in the PCR were 60 Vbeta and 13 Jbeta primers. TCRdb keeps only in-frame clones here, not all; method: immunoSEQ multiplex PCR. The top ten clones hold less than 1.5% of a sample with around 190,000 clones, 8.5% to 10% of them seen once. This CDR3 comprises 15 residues. Germline V gene data show CDR1 as SGHRS and CDR2 as YFSETQ. Germline trimming cut 0 bases from V and 6 bases from J; bases unmatched to any gene: 6. The source material was PBMCs. The rearrangement links TRBV5-1 to TRBJ2-4; TRBD1 agrees at 7 bases. The source of this sequence is a woman aged 25-40 years in good health and CMV-seropositive. The CDR3 loop reads CASSLVGQVGNIQYF. DNA of the CDR3: TGCGCCAGCAGCTTGGTAGGACAGGTGGGAAACATTCAGTACTTC. The variable domain in full, with the rest retrieved from reference TRBV5-1 and TRBJ2-4, is KAGVTQTPRYLIKTRGQQVTLSCSPISGHRSVSWYQQTPGQGLQFLFEYFSETQRNKGNFPGRFSGRQFSNSRSEMNVSTLELGDSALYLCASSLVGQVGNIQYFGAGTRLSVL.